The 21 T cell receptor beta chains reported below all come from one sample, sequenced in a study of glioma-infiltrating T cells after dendritic cell vaccination. Time point meaning: after dendritic cell vaccination, including at tumor progression/relapse. Libraries were prepared by immunoSEQ multiplex PCR; TCRdb keeps only in-frame clonotypes and omits some of them. The table has some 91,000 clones, 75% to 85% seen once; the top ten hold approximately 2.1%. This specimen was blood, taken after dendritic cell vaccination. These receptors were collected from a human donor with glioblastoma.

The rearrangement links TRBV6-1 to TRBJ2-3; 8 bases are shared with TRBD1. V lost 10 bases and J lost 3; bases outside the gene matches: 9. CDR1 and CDR2 (germline): MNHNS, SASEGT. The CDR3 sequence is 14 residues long. The CDR3 here is CATNSRTGTDTQYF. The CDR3 DNA is TGTGCCACCAACTCCAGGACAGGGACAGATACGCAGTATTTT.

This chain uses TRBV7-3 with TRBJ2-3; TRBD1 is a possible D gene (5 bases). The germline gives CDR1 SGHTA, CDR2 FQGTGA. Trimming removed 1 base from V and 4 bases from J, with 9 bases in between. CDR3 length equals 14 residues. The CDR3 reads CASSLKRTSDTQYF. The CDR3 nucleotides read TGTGCCAGCAGCTTAAAAAGGACATCAGATACGCAGTATTTT.

This clone has a single count. This sequence joins TRBV18 and TRBJ1-1; perhaps TRBD1 as D (5 bases). This CDR3 comprises 15 residues. V was cut by 3 bases and J by 0 bases, with 11 bases left in between. Germline V lookup: CDR1 KGHSH, CDR2 LQKENI. The CDR3 is CASSPGAGMNTEAFF. In nucleotides, the CDR3 is TGTGCCAGCTCACCCGGTGCAGGGATGAACACTGAAGCTTTCTTT. The variable domain in full, with the rest retrieved from reference TRBV18 and TRBJ1-1, is NAGVMQNPRHLVRRRGQEARLRCSPMKGHSHVYWYRQLPEEGLKFMVYLQKENIIDESGMPKERFSAEFPKEGPSILRIQQVVRGDSAAYFCASSPGAGMNTEAFFGQGTRLTVV.

The V and J genes are TRBV18 and TRBJ2-5, with 11 bases lining up with TRBD2. V was pared by 2 bases and J by 5 bases, with 7 bases of the junction left unmatched. Germline assignment: CDR1 KGHSH and CDR2 LQKENI. This CDR3 region has 16 residues. CDR3 loop: CASSPFGLAGGETQYF. The DNA for the CDR3 is TGTGCCAGCTCACCATTCGGACTAGCGGGTGGGGAGACCCAGTACTTC.

This sequence joins TRBV2 and TRBJ1-2; D remains ambiguous. The V end lost 4 bases, the J end lost 3 bases, and 12 bases lay between the germline ends. The CDR3 loop spans 14 amino acids. The V gene's germline CDR1 is SNHLY and CDR2 FYNNEI. CDR3 loop: CASSVRSGDYGYTF. CDR3 in DNA: TGTGCCAGCAGTGTGCGCAGCGGGGACTATGGCTACACCTTC.

This chain connects TRBV28 to TRBJ2-4; TRBD1 aligns across 9 bases. Germline lookup yields CDR1 MDHEN and CDR2 SYDVKM. V dropped 7 bases and J dropped 6; count of bases not matched to a gene: 10. CDR3 length equals 15 residues. The CDR3 reads CASTSTGTGRNIQYF. CDR3 sequence (DNA): TGTGCCAGCACCTCAACCGGGACAGGGCGAAACATTCAGTACTTC. The complete variable domain, with remaining parts taken from reference TRBV28 and TRBJ2-4, reads DVKVTQSSRYLVKRTGEKVFLECVQDMDHENMFWYRQDPGLGLRLIYFSYDVKMKEKGDIPEGYSVSREKKERFSLILESASTNQTSMYLCASTSTGTGRNIQYFGAGTRLSVL.

The V call is TRBV19, the J call TRBJ1-2; the D gene is possibly TRBD1 (5 bases). Germline CDR1 reads LNHDA; CDR2 reads SQIVND (reference sequence). This CDR3 is built from 15 residues. V dropped 5 bases and J dropped 5 bases, with 18 bases sitting between them. CDR3 region: CASSPGLQEEYGYTF. CDR3 bases: TGTGCCAGTAGTCCGGGACTACAGGAGGAATATGGCTACACCTTC.

V and J are TRBV19 and TRBJ2-1; 9 positions agree with TRBD1. J gave up 6 bases and V 9 bases, and 12 bases lay outside the gene matches. CDR3 length: 15 amino acids. Looked up from germline, CDR1 is LNHDA and CDR2 is SQIVND (reference sequence). CDR3 sequence: CASRFRDRALNEQFF. The CDR3 DNA is TGTGCCAGCCGCTTCCGGGACAGGGCACTCAATGAGCAGTTCTTC.

The gene calls are TRBV18 and TRBJ2-1; a weak D match, TRBD1 (6 bases). Between the trimmed V and J ends, which lost 3 bases and 4 bases, there was a span of 13 bases. Germline V gene lookup returns CDR1 KGHSH and CDR2 LQKENI. The CDR3 runs 15 residues. The CDR3 here is CASSPRQEVYNEQFF. The CDR3 nucleotides are TGTGCCAGCTCACCGCGACAGGAGGTGTACAATGAGCAGTTCTTC.

This clone was seen only once. The chain joins TRBV10-3 to TRBJ1-3; D uncertain. The CDR3 is made up of 16 amino acids. V was pared by 0 bases and J by 2 bases, with 11 bases between. Germline lookup yields CDR1 ENHRY and CDR2 SYGVKD. CDR3 in amino acids: CAISESFSSTGNTIYF. Written as DNA, the CDR3 is TGTGCCATCAGTGAGTCTTTTTCTTCTACTGGAAACACCATATATTTT.

Regarding this clone: The sample has other DNA sequences that encode this CDR3 too. This chain uses TRBV5-4 with TRBJ2-3; 8 bases align to TRBD1. With V trimmed by 3 bases and J by 3 bases, 3 bases remained unmatched. CDR3 length: 14 amino acids. CDR1 is SGHNT, CDR2 YYREEE, per germline (reference sequence). The CDR3 loop reads CASSSRQGTDTQYF. As DNA, the CDR3 is TGTGCCAGCAGCTCTCGACAGGGGACAGATACGCAGTATTTT.

The J gene is TRBJ2-1, the V gene TRBV20-1; D gene uncertain. Germline-derived CDR1 and CDR2 are DFQATT and SNEGSKA (reference sequence). The V and J ends lost 4 bases and 7 bases respectively, with 8 bases between them. CDR3 length: 11 amino acids. The CDR3 DNA reads as TGCAGTGCTAAGAACGGTAATGAGCAGTTCTTC. As protein: CSAKNGNEQFF.

V gene TRBV5-4 combines with J gene TRBJ2-3; unclear D gene. The CDR3 is 13 amino acids. The germline V and J ends were trimmed by 5 bases and 0 bases, with 7 bases remaining between them. CDR1 is SGHNT and CDR2 is YYREEE in the germline V gene (reference sequence). CDR3 coding DNA: TGTGCCAGCAGACCCACTAGCACAGATACGCAGTATTTT. It translates to CASRPTSTDTQYF.

The chain combines TRBV18 with TRBJ2-2; TRBD2 matches 8 bases. CDR1 and CDR2 from the germline V gene are KGHSH and LQKENI. V was pared by 3 bases and J by 6 bases, with 12 bases of the junction left unmatched. CDR3 length: 17 residues. CDR3 DNA sequence: TGTGCCAGCTCACCCGTCCCAACGGGAGGGCTTTCCGGGGAGCTGTTTTTT. Its protein is CASSPVPTGGLSGELFF. The full variable domain, in which reference TRBV18 and TRBJ2-2 provide the parts outside the CDR3, is NAGVMQNPRHLVRRRGQEARLRCSPMKGHSHVYWYRQLPEEGLKFMVYLQKENIIDESGMPKERFSAEFPKEGPSILRIQQVVRGDSAAYFCASSPVPTGGLSGELFFGEGSRLTVL.

In regard to this clone: The same CDR3 can be traced to other DNA sequences in this sample. This chain joins TRBV5-6 and TRBJ2-7; 8 bases map to TRBD1. Germline V gene sequence: CDR1 SGHDT, CDR2 YYEEEE. J lost 4 bases, V lost 2 bases, and 5 bases had no gene match. The CDR3 has 14 amino acids. The CDR3 region is CASSLGQGRYEQYF. The CDR3 bases are TGTGCCAGCAGCTTAGGACAGGGAAGGTACGAGCAGTACTTC.

The chain couples TRBV7-2 to TRBJ1-3; 8 nucleotides line up with TRBD1. The CDR3 contains 17 residues. Germline CDR1 and CDR2: SGHTA and FQGNSA. V was clipped by 1 base and J by 0 bases; unmatched bases: 5. For the CDR3, the DNA is TGTGCCAGCAGCTTAGTCGGTCAGGGGGCCTCTGGAAACACCATATATTTT. Translation gives CASSLVGQGASGNTIYF.

The V call is TRBV13, the J call TRBJ2-5, with TRBD1 matching over 8 bases. Germline loops: CDR1 PRHDT, CDR2 FYEKMQ (reference sequence). Trimming cost V 1 base and J 5 bases; bases outside gene matches: 6. CDR3 length: 15 residues. The DNA of the CDR3 is TGTGCCAGCAGCTTAGCGCCAGGGGGCGGGGAGACCCAGTACTTC. This encodes CASSLAPGGGETQYF.

The chain employs TRBV18 and TRBJ2-4; 8 bases line up with TRBD1. The CDR3 spans 16 residues. CDR1 and CDR2 (germline): KGHSH, LQKENI. Trimming took 3 bases from V and 3 from J; bases not matched to a gene: 7. CDR3 DNA: TGTGCCAGCTCACCCCAGGGGGCGGAGGTCAAAAACATTCAGTACTTC. Translation gives CASSPQGAEVKNIQYF.

The chain has TRBV7-2 and TRBJ2-1, with 8 nucleotides matching TRBD2. The CDR3 has 14 residues. V was pared by 4 bases and J by 7 bases, with 6 bases of the junction left unmatched. CDR1 is SGHTA and CDR2 is FQGNSA in the germline V gene. CDR3 DNA: TGTGCCAGCAGCTCTCGGGGGGGACGGAATGAGCAGTTCTTC. Translation gives CASSSRGGRNEQFF. Using reference TRBV7-2 and TRBJ2-1 for the parts outside the CDR3, the full variable domain is GAGVSQSPSNKVTEKGKDVELRCDPISGHTALYWYRQSLGQGLEFLIYFQGNSAPDKSGLPSDRFSAERTGGSVSTLTIQRTQQEDSAVYLCASSSRGGRNEQFFGPGTRLTVL.

The rearrangement links TRBV19 to TRBJ1-2; TRBD1 is a possible D gene (5 bases). This CDR3 contains 13 residues. The ends were cut back, 4 bases at V and 6 bases at J, with 12 bases in the middle. CDR1 is LNHDA and CDR2 is SQIVND in the germline V gene (reference sequence). CDR3 sequence reads: CASSRQGVNGYTF. The CDR3 nucleotides read TGTGCCAGTAGTAGGCAAGGGGTGAATGGCTACACCTTC. Full variable domain (outside the CDR3, taken from reference TRBV19 and TRBJ1-2): DGGITQSPKYLFRKEGQNVTLSCEQNLNHDAMYWYRQDPGQGLRLIYYSQIVNDFQKGDIAEGYSVSREKKESFPLTVTSAQKNPTAFYLCASSRQGVNGYTFGSGTRLTVV.

The chain joins TRBV5-1 to TRBJ1-2; 7 nucleotides align to TRBD1. Germline trimming cut 0 bases from V and 7 bases from J; bases unmatched to any gene: 6. The CDR3 is 14 residues long. Germline V gene sequence: CDR1 SGHRS, CDR2 YFSETQ. CDR3 sequence: CASSLGTGESGYTF. The CDR3 DNA reads TGCGCCAGCAGCTTGGGAACAGGGGAGAGTGGCTACACCTTC.